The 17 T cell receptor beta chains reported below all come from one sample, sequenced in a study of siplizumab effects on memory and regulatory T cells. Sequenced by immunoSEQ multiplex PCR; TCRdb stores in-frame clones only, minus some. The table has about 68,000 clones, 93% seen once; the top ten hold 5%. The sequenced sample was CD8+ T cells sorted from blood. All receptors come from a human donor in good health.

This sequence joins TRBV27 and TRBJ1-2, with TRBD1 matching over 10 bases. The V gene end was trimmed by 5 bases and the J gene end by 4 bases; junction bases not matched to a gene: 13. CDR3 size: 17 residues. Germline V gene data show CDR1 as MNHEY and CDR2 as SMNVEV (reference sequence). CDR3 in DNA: TGTGCCAGCAGTCCCGGACAGGGGGTCCCTTCGGTCTATGGCTACACCTTC. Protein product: CASSPGQGVPSVYGYTF.

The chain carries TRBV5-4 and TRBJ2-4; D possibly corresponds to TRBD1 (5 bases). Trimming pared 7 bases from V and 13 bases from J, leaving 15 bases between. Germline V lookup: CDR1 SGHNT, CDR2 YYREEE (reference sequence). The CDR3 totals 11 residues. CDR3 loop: CASSRGGTQYF. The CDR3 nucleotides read TGTGCCAGCTCTAGGGGCGGTACCCAGTACTTC.

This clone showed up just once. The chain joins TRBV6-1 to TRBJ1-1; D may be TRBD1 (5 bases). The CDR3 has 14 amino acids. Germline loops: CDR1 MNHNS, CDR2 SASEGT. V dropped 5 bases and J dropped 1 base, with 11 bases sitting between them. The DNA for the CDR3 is TGTGCCAGCAGTCACAGGAACCAGAACACTGAAGCTTTCTTT. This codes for CASSHRNQNTEAFF.

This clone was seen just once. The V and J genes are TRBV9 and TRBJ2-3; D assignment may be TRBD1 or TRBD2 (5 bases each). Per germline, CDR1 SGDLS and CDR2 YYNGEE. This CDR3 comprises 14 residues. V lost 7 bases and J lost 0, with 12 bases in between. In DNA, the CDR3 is TGTGCCAGCGGACCCGGGACGAGCACAGATACGCAGTATTTT. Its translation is CASGPGTSTDTQYF.

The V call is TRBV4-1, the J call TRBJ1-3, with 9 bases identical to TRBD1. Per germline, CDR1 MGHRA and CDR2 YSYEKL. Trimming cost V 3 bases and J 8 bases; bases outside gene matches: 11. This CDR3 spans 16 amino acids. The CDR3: CASSQIGTGFLDTIYF. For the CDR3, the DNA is TGCGCCAGCAGCCAGATTGGGACAGGGTTTTTGGACACCATATATTTT.

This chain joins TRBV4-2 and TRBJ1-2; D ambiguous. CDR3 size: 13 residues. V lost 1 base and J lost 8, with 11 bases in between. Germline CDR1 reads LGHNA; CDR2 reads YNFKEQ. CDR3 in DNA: TGTGCCAGCAGCCAAGCTTGGACGGGAGGCTACACCTTC. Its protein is CASSQAWTGGYTF.

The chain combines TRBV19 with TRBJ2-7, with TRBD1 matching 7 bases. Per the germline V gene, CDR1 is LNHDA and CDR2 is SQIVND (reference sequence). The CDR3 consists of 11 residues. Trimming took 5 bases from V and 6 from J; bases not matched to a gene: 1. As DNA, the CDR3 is TGTGCCAGTAGTGCAGGGGGCGAGCAGTACTTC. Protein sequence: CASSAGGEQYF.

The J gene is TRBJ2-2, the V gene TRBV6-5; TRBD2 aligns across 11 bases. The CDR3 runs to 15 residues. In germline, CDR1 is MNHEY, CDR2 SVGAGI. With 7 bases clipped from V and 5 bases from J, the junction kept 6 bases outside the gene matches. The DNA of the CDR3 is TGTGCCAGCAAAACTAGCGGGGGTTCTACCGGGGAGCTGTTTTTT. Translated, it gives CASKTSGGSTGELFF.

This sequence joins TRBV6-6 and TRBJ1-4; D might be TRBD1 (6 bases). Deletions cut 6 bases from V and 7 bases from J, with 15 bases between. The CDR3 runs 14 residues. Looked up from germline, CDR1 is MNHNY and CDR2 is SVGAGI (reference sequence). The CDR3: CASSPGLGGEKLFF. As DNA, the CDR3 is TGTGCCAGCAGCCCGGGCTTAGGGGGTGAAAAACTGTTTTTT.

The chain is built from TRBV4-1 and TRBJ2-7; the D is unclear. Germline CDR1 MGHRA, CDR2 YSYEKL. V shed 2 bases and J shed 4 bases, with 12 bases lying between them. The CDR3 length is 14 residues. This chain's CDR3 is CASSQSVGSYEQYF. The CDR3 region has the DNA TGCGCCAGCAGCCAAAGCGTGGGGTCATACGAGCAGTACTTC.

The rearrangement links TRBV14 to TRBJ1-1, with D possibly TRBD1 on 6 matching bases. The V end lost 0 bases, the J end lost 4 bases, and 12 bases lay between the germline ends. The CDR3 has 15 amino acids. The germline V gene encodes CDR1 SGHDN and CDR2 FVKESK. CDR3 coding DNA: TGTGCCAGCAGCCAAGATGGGACATATGGCACTGAAGCTTTCTTT. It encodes CASSQDGTYGTEAFF. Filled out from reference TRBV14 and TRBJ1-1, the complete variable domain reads EAGVTQFPSHSVIEKGQTVTLRCDPISGHDNLYWYRRVMGKEIKFLLHFVKESKQDESGMPNNRFLAERTGGTYSTLKVQPAELEDSGVYFCASSQDGTYGTEAFFGQGTRLTVV.

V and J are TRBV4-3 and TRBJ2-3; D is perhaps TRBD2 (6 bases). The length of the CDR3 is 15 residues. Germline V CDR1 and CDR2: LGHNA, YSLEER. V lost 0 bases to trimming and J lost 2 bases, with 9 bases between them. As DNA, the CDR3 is TGCGCCAGCAGCCAAGAAAAGCGGGTCACAGATACGCAGTATTTT. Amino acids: CASSQEKRVTDTQYF.

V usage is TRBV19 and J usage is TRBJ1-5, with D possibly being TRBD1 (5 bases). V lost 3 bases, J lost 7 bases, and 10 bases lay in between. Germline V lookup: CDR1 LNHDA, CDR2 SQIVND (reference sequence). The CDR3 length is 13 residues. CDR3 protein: CASSISGGQPQHF. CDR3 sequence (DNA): TGTGCCAGTAGTATCAGTGGGGGGCAGCCCCAGCATTTT.

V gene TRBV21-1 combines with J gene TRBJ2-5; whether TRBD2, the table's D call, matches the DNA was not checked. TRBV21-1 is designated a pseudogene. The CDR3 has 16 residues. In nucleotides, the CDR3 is TGTGCCAGCAGCAAAGGTTGGGGGACTGTCCCGGAGACCCAGTACTTC. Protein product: CASSKGWGTVPETQYF.

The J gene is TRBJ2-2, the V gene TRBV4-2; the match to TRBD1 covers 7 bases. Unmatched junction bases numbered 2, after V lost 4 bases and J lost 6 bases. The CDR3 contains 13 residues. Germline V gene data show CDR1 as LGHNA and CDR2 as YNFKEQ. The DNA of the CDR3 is TGTGCCAGCAGCCTACAGGGGTCCGGGGAGCTGTTTTTT. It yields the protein CASSLQGSGELFF.

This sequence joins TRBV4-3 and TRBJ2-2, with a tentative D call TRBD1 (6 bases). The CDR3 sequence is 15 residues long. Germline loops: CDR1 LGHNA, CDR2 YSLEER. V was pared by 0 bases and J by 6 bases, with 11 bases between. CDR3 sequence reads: CASSQERQVSGELFF. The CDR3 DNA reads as TGCGCCAGCAGCCAAGAAAGACAGGTGTCCGGGGAGCTGTTTTTT.

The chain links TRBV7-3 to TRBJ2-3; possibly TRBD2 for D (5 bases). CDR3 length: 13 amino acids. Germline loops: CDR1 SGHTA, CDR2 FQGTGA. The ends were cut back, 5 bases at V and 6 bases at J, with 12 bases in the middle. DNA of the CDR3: TGTGCCAGCAGCCCCTCCGGCGGGGATACGCAGTATTTT. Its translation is CASSPSGGDTQYF.